This T cell receptor beta chain was sequenced in a study of T cells in Graves' hyperthyroidism and ophthalmopathy. This clonotype was recorded many times. Its antigen is still unknown. The germline V gene encodes CDR1 MDHEN and CDR2 SYDVKM. J gave up 1 base and V 5 bases, and 13 bases lay outside the gene matches. The CDR3 consists of 19 residues. TCR beta CDR3 regions were amplified from RNA transcripts. Primed by the HTBI set, a first-round RT-PCR was run on the TCR CDR3. TCRdb re-analysed the multiplex PCR reads in MiXCR, keeping a single row per CDR3 protein. The table records about 250,000 distinct CDR3 sequences, approximately 25% of them present only once. The study, taken as a whole, reports: Blood samples included most of the expanded thyroid clonotypes exceeding 0.001.

Sequenced material: blood. This TCR was sampled from a woman between 40 and 55 years old with Graves' ophthalmopathy. V and J are TRBV28 and TRBJ2-7, with TRBD2 matching over 14 bases. CDR3 DNA sequence: TGTGCCAGCAGTGTCCGACTAGCGGGAGGGCCTAAGGTTTCCTACGAGCAGTACTTC. As protein: CASSVRLAGGPKVSYEQYF.